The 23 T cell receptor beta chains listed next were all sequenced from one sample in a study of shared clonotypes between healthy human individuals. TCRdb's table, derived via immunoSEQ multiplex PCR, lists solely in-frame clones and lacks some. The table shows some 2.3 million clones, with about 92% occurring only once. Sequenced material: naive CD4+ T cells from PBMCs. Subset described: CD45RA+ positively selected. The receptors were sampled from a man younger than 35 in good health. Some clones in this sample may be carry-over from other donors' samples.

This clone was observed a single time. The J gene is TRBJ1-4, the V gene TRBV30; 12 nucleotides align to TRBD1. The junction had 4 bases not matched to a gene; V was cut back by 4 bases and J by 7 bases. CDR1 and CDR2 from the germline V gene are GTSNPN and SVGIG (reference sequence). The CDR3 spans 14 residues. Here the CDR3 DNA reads TGTGCCTGGAATCGGGACAGGGGGCTTGAAAAACTGTTTTTT. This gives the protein CAWNRDRGLEKLFF.

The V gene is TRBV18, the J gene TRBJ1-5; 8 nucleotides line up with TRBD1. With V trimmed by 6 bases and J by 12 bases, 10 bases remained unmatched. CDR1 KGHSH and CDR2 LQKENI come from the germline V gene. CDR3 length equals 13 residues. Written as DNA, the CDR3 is TGTGCCAGCTCCCCCACGGGACAGGACCGCCAGCATTTT. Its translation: CASSPTGQDRQHF.

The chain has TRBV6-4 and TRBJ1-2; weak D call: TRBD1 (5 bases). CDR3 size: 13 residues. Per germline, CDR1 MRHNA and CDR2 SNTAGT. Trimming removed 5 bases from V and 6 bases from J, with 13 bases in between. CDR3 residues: CASSYAGGDGYTF. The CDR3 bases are TGTGCCAGCAGTTATGCGGGAGGGGATGGCTACACCTTC.

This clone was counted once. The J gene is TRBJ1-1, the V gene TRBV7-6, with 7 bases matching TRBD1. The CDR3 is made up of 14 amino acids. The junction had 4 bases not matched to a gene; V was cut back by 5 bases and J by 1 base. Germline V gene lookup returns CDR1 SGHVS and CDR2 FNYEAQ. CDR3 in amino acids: CASSQGQPNTEAFF. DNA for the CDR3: TGTGCCAGCAGCCAGGGACAGCCGAACACTGAAGCTTTCTTT.

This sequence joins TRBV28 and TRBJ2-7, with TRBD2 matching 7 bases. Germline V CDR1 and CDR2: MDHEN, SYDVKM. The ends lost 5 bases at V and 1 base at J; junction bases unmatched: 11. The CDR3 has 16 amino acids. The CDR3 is CASSTNSRGGSYEQYF. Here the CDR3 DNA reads TGTGCCAGCAGTACCAACTCACGCGGGGGATCCTACGAGCAGTACTTC.

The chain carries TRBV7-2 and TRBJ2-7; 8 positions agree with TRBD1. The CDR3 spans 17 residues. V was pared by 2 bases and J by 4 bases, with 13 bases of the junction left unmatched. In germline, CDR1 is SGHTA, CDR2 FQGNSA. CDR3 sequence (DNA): TGTGCCAGCAGCTTATCGGGGACAGGACAATCAAAATACGAGCAGTACTTC. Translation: CASSLSGTGQSKYEQYF.

The CDR3 is CASSHGVAGGTDTQYF. As DNA, the CDR3 is TGTGCCAGCAGCCACGGGGTAGCGGGGGGTACCGATACGCAGTATTTT. The chain joins TRBV4-2 to TRBJ2-3; 10 bases are shared with TRBD2. The ends lost 3 bases at V and 6 bases at J; junction bases unmatched: 9. The length of the CDR3 is 16 residues. The germline V gene encodes CDR1 LGHNA and CDR2 YNFKEQ.

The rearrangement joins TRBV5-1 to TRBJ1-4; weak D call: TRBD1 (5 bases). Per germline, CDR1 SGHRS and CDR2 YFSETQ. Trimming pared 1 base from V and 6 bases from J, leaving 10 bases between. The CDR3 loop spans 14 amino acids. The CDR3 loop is CASSLQGMDEKLFF. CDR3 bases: TGCGCCAGCAGCTTGCAGGGTATGGATGAAAAACTGTTTTTT.

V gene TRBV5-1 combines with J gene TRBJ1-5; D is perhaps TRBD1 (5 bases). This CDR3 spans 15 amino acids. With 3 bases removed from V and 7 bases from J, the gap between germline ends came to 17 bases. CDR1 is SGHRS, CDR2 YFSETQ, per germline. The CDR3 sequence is CASSWEPGTAQPQHF. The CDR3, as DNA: TGCGCCAGCAGCTGGGAACCCGGGACGGCACAGCCCCAGCATTTT.

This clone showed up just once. CDR3 coding DNA: TGTGCCAGCAGACCGTCGATAGCCAAAAACATTCAGTACTTC. Translating gives CASRPSIAKNIQYF. The chain recombines TRBV28 with TRBJ2-4, with D hard to call. Trimming pared 6 bases from V and 0 bases from J, leaving 9 bases between. The CDR3 loop spans 14 amino acids. Germline CDR1 reads MDHEN; CDR2 reads SYDVKM.

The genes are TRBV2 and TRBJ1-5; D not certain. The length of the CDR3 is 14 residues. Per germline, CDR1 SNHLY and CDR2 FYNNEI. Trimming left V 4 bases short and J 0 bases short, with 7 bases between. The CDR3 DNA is TGTGCCAGCAGTGGATATTATAGCAATCAGCCCCAGCATTTT. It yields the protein CASSGYYSNQPQHF.

The chain's CDR3 is CASSLGRAGTEAFF. CDR3 sequence (DNA): TGTGCCAGCAGCTTAGGGCGGGCCGGCACTGAAGCTTTCTTT. The rearrangement links TRBV11-3 to TRBJ1-1; D gene ambiguous. Germline loops: CDR1 SGHNT, CDR2 YENEEA. This CDR3 has 14 residues. Trimming removed 1 base at V and 4 bases at J, with 10 bases between.

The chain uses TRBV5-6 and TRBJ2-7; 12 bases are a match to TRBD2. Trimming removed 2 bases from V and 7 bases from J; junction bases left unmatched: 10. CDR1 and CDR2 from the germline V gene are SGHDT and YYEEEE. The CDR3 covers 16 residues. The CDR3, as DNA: TGTGCCAGCAGCTTAAGGGCTAGCGGGAGGGCCTGGGAGCAGTACTTC. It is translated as CASSLRASGRAWEQYF.

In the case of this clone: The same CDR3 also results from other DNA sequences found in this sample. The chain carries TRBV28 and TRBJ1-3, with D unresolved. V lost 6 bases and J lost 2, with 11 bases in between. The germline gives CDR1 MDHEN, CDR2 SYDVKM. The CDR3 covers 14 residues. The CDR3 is CASSLEGTGNTIYF. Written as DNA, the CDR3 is TGTGCCAGCAGCCTTGAGGGTACTGGAAACACCATATATTTT.

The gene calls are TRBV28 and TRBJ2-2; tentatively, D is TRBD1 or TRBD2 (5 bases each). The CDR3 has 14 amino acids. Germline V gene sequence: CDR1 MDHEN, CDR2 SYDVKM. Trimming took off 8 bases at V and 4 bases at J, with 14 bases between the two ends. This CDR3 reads CASGLQGPTGELFF. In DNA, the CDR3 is TGTGCCAGCGGGCTCCAGGGACCCACCGGGGAGCTGTTTTTT.

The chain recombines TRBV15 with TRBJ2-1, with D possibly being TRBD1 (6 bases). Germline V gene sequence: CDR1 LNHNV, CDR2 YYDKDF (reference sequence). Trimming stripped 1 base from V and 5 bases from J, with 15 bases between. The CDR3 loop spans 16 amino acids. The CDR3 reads CATSRVGASGDNEQFF. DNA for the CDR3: TGTGCCACCAGCAGAGTGGGGGCTTCTGGAGACAATGAGCAGTTCTTC.

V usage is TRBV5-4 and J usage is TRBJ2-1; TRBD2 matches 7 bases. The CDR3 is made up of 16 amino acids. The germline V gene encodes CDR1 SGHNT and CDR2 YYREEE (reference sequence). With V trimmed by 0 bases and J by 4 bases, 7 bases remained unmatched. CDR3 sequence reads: CASSLVAGVLYNEQFF. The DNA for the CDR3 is TGTGCCAGCAGCTTGGTTGCGGGAGTGTTGTACAATGAGCAGTTCTTC. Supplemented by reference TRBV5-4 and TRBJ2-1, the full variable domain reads ETGVTQSPTHLIKTRGQQVTLRCSSQSGHNTVSWYQQALGQGPQFIFQYYREEENGRGNFPPRFSGLQFPNYSSELNVNALELDDSALYLCASSLVAGVLYNEQFFGPGTRLTVL.

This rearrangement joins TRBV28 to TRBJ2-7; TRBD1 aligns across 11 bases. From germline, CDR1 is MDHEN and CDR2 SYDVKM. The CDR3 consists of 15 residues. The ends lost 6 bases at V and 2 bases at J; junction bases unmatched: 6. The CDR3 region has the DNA TGTGCCAGCAGCCCCCGGGACAGGGGGACCTACGAGCAGTACTTC. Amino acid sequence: CASSPRDRGTYEQYF.

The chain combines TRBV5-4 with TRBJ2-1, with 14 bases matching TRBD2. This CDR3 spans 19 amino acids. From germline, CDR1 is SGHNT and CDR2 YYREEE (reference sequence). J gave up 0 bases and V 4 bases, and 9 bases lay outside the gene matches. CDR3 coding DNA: TGTGCCAGCAGCGGGCCGGGACTAGCGGGAGATCTCTCCTACAATGAGCAGTTCTTC. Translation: CASSGPGLAGDLSYNEQFF.

The CDR3 nucleotides are TGTGCCAGCTCATCCTACTACAATGAGCAGTTCTTC. It is translated as CASSSYYNEQFF. V gene TRBV18 combines with J gene TRBJ2-1; no firm D call. V shed 5 bases and J shed 3 bases, with 5 bases lying between them. The CDR3 has 12 amino acids. Germline V gene data show CDR1 as KGHSH and CDR2 as LQKENI.

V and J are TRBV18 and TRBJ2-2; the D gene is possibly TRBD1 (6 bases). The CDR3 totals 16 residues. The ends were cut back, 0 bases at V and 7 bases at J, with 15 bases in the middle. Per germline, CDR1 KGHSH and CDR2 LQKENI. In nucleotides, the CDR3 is TGTGCCAGCTCACCACCGACGACAGGTTCGGTCGGGGAGCTGTTTTTT. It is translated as CASSPPTTGSVGELFF.

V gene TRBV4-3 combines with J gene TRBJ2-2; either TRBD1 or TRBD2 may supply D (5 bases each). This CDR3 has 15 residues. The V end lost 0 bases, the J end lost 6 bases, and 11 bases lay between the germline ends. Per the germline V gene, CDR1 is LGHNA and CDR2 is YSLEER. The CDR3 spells CASSQDPGLPGELFF. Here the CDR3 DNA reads TGCGCCAGCAGCCAAGATCCGGGGCTCCCCGGGGAGCTGTTTTTT.

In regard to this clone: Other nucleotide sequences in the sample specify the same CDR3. In nucleotides, the CDR3 is TGTGCCAGCAGCTTAGACAGGGGGCTCTACAATGAGCAGTTCTTC. Its translation: CASSLDRGLYNEQFF. This rearrangement joins TRBV7-2 to TRBJ2-1; 9 positions agree with TRBD1. Germline V gives CDR1 SGHTA, CDR2 FQGNSA. The CDR3 runs to 15 residues. V dropped 1 base and J dropped 3; count of bases not matched to a gene: 1.